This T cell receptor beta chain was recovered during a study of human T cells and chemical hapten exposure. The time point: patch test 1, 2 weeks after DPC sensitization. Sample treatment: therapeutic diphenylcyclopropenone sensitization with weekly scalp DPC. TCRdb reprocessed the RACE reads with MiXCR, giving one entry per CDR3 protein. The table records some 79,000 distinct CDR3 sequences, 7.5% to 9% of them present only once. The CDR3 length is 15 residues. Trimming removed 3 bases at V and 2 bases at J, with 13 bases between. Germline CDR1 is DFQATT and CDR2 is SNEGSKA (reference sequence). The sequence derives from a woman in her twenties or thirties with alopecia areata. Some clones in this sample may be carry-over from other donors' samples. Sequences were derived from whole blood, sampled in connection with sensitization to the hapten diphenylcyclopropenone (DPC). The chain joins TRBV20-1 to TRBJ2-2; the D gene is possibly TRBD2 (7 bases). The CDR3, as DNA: TGCAGTGCTAGGTCCGGGGGGCCCAACACCGGGGAGCTGTTTTTT. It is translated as CSARSGGPNTGELFF.